This paragraph reports one T cell receptor (beta chain). The source of the sample is a study of blood T cell repertoires in COVID-19. Measured with immunoSEQ multiplex PCR; TCRdb has only the in-frame clones, and not every one. The sample has approximately 110,000 clones, roughly four fifths seen once. The sequencing sample was made of peripheral blood. The sequence was obtained from a woman older than 75 with acute or convalescent COVID-19.

The CDR3 loop reads CASRRTGENGYTF. As DNA, the CDR3 is TGTGCCAGCAGACGGACAGGGGAGAATGGCTACACCTTC. The rearrangement joins TRBV28 to TRBJ1-2; 9 bases are a match to TRBD1. The junction had 5 bases not matched to a gene; V was cut back by 6 bases and J by 6 bases. CDR1 and CDR2 (germline): MDHEN, SYDVKM. This CDR3 comprises 13 residues.